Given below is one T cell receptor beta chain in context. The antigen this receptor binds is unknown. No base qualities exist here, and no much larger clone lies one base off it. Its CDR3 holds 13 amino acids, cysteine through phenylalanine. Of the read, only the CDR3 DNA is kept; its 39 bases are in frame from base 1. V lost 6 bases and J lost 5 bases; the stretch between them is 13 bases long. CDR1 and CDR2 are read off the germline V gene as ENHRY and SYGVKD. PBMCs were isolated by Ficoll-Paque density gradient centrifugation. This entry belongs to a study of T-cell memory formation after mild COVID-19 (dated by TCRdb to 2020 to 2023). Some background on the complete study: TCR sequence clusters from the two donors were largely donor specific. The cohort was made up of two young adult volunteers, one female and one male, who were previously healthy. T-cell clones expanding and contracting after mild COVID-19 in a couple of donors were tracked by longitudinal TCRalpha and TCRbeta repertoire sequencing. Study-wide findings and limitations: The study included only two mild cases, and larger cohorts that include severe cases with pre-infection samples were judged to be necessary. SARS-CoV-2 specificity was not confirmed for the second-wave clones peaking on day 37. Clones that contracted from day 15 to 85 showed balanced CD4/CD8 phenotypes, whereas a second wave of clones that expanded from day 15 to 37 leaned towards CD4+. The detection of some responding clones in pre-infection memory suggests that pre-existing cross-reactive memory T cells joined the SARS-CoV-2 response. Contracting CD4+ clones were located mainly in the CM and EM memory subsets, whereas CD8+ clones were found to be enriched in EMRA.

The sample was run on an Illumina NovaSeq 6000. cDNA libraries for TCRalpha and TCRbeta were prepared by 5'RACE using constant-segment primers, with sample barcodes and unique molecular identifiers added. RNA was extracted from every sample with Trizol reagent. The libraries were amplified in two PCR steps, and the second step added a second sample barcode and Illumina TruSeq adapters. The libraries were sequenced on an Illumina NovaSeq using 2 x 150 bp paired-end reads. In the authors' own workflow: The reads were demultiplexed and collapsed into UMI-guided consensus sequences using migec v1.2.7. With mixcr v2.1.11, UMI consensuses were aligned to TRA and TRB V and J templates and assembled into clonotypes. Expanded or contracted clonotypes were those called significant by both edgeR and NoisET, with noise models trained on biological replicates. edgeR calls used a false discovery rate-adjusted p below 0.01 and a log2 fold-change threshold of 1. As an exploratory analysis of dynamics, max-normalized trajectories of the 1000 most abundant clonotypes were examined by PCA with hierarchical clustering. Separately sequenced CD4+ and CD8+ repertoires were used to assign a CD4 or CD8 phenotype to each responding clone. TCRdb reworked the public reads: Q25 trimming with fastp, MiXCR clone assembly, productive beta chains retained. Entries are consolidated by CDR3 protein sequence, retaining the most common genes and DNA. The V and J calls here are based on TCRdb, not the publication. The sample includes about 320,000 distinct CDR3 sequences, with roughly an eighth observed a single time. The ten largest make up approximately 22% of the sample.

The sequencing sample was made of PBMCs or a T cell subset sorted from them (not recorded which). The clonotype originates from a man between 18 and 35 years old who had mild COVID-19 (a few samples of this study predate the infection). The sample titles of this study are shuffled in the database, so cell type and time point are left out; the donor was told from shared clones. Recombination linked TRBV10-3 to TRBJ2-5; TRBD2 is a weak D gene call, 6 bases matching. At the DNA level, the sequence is TGTGCCATCAGACGGGGGTTAATGGAGACCCAGTACTTC. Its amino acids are CAIRRGLMETQYF.